Reported below is one TCR beta chain. This entry is derived from a study of blood T cell repertoires in COVID-19. Study-level information: Donors in the United States, Italy and Spain gave samples during acute or convalescent COVID-19. In each case, the material was cDNA or gDNA derived from T cells, B-cell-depleted T cells, or PBMCs.

Here immunoSEQ multiplex PCR was the method, and the copy in TCRdb shows in-frame clones only, minus some. This table has 45,000 to 70,000 clones, 84% appearing once. The length of the CDR3 is 14 residues. V dropped 9 bases and J dropped 2; count of bases not matched to a gene: 3. Germline lookup yields CDR1 LNHDA and CDR2 SQIVND (reference sequence). The sequencing sample was made of peripheral blood. V and J are TRBV19 and TRBJ2-3; TRBD2 aligns across 12 bases. The sequence derives from an elderly woman with acute or convalescent COVID-19. The CDR3: CASLAGGTTDTQYF. As DNA, the CDR3 is TGTGCCAGCCTAGCGGGGGGGACCACAGATACGCAGTATTTT.